This passage covers 24 T cell receptor beta chains from one sample sequenced in a study of Ad26.COV2.S vaccination and SARS-CoV-2 variants. This table comes from immunoSEQ multiplex PCR, and its TCRdb copy is limited to in-frame clones, with some not included. The sample carries more than 400,000 clones, 92% recorded once. Treatment specified: about 20 received Ad26.COV2.S at low or high dose, single or two shots; several received placebo; per-sample allocation not given. Samples came from day 63 after the first vaccine or placebo injection. The source was peripheral blood, collected in a trial of Ad26.COV2.S vaccine versus placebo. The receptor source for this set is a person between 18 and 59 years old who received the Ad26.COV2.S COVID-19 vaccine or a placebo.

The chain employs TRBV2 and TRBJ1-5; possibly TRBD1 for D (6 bases). Germline CDR1 is SNHLY and CDR2 is FYNNEI. This CDR3 region has 15 residues. The ends were cut back, 5 bases at V and 0 bases at J, with 11 bases in the middle. The CDR3 loop reads CASSWDIFSNQPQHF. The DNA of the CDR3 is TGTGCCAGCAGTTGGGACATCTTTAGCAATCAGCCCCAGCATTTT. Filled out from reference TRBV2 and TRBJ1-5, the complete variable domain reads EPEVTQTPSHQVTQMGQEVILRCVPISNHLYFYWYRQILGQKVEFLVSFYNNEISEKSEIFDDQFSVERPDGSNFTLKIRSTKLEDSAMYFCASSWDIFSNQPQHFGDGTRLSIL.

In this sample, this clone turned up once. The chain uses TRBV11-2 and TRBJ1-1, with D perhaps matching TRBD1 (5 bases). Trimming removed 0 bases at V and 11 bases at J, with 10 bases between. The germline V gene has CDR1 SGHAT and CDR2 FQNNGV. This CDR3 is 12 amino acids long. The CDR3 DNA reads as TGTGCCAGCAGCTTAGAATCCGGGGGGGCTTTCTTT. Its protein product is CASSLESGGAFF.

CDR3 residues: CASSPTGVNTGELFF. The CDR3 DNA is TGTGCCAGCTCACCAACAGGGGTGAACACCGGGGAGCTGTTTTTT. This sequence joins TRBV18 and TRBJ2-2; TRBD1 agrees at 7 bases. Trimming took 2 bases from V and 1 from J; bases not matched to a gene: 1. The length of the CDR3 is 15 residues. Germline loops: CDR1 KGHSH, CDR2 LQKENI.

The genes are TRBV7-6 and TRBJ2-3; D might be TRBD1 (5 bases). Germline V lookup: CDR1 SGHVS, CDR2 FNYEAQ. The CDR3 extends over 18 amino acids. Trimming removed 5 bases at V and 0 bases at J, with 21 bases between. The CDR3 loop reads CASSTRGAPDSSTDTQYF. CDR3 bases: TGTGCCAGCAGCACCCGTGGGGCCCCTGACTCTAGCACAGATACGCAGTATTTT.

There are a few counts of this clone. The chain is built from TRBV27 and TRBJ1-6, with unresolved D. V was trimmed by 4 bases and J by 7 bases, leaving 14 bases between them. This CDR3 contains 15 residues. Germline-derived CDR1 and CDR2 are MNHEY and SMNVEV (reference sequence). DNA for the CDR3: TGTGCCAGCAGTTATAGGCGTGTTCAAAATTCACCCCTCCACTTT. This gives the protein CASSYRRVQNSPLHF.

This clone was seen only once. The J gene is TRBJ2-3, the V gene TRBV7-2; D possibly corresponds to TRBD2 (5 bases). The V and J ends lost 6 bases and 7 bases respectively, with 26 bases between them. The CDR3 has 17 residues. CDR1 and CDR2 from the germline V gene are SGHTA and FQGNSA. CDR3 region: CASRPIALPARRNTQYF. The CDR3 DNA sequence: TGTGCCAGCAGACCTATAGCCCTGCCGGCCAGGAGGAATACGCAGTATTTT. Full variable domain (rest looked up from reference TRBV7-2 and TRBJ2-3): GAGVSQSPSNKVTEKGKDVELRCDPISGHTALYWYRQSLGQGLEFLIYFQGNSAPDKSGLPSDRFSAERTGGSVSTLTIQRTQQEDSAVYLCASRPIALPARRNTQYFGPGTRLTVL.

This clone was counted a single time. The chain uses TRBV7-9 and TRBJ2-7; D is possibly TRBD1 or TRBD2 (5 bases each). The CDR3 covers 13 residues. Per germline, CDR1 SEHNR and CDR2 FQNEAQ (reference sequence). Trimming removed 5 bases from V and 6 bases from J, with 14 bases in between. The DNA of the CDR3 is TGTGCCAGCAGCATAAGGGACGGAGGCGAGCAGTACTTC. Translating it yields CASSIRDGGEQYF.

The chain links TRBV19 to TRBJ2-5; 9 nucleotides agree with TRBD2. V trimming: 3 bases; J trimming: 2 bases; junction bases outside the gene matches: 4. The CDR3 sequence is 15 residues long. Germline V CDR1 and CDR2: LNHDA, SQIVND (reference sequence). CDR3 in DNA: TGTGCCAGTAGTATTCAGCGGGGGGTTCAAGAGACCCAGTACTTC. Its protein product is CASSIQRGVQETQYF.

V usage is TRBV18 and J usage is TRBJ1-1; 11 bases are shared with TRBD1. Germline V gene sequence: CDR1 KGHSH, CDR2 LQKENI. This CDR3 contains 18 residues. V trimming: 2 bases; J trimming: 1 base; junction bases outside the gene matches: 9. The CDR3 nucleotides are TGTGCCAGCTCACCAACCCCGGGACAGGGGGTTGGGAACACTGAAGCTTTCTTT. Translated: CASSPTPGQGVGNTEAFF.

The chain has TRBV7-9 and TRBJ1-2; no firm D call. With 2 bases removed from V and 2 bases from J, the gap between germline ends came to 15 bases. The CDR3 extends over 16 amino acids. CDR1 SEHNR and CDR2 FQNEAQ come from the germline V gene (reference sequence). In nucleotides, the CDR3 is TGTGCCAGCAGCTTAACATTGCAGGTCGGGAACTATGGCTACACCTTC. This translates into CASSLTLQVGNYGYTF.

The chain links TRBV7-2 to TRBJ1-1; 9 bases line up with TRBD1. In germline, CDR1 is SGHTA, CDR2 FQGNSA. This CDR3 contains 15 residues. The V gene end was trimmed by 5 bases and the J gene end by 2 bases; junction bases not matched to a gene: 6. The CDR3 spells CASSAWGQGNTEAFF. CDR3 in DNA: TGTGCCAGCAGCGCGTGGGGACAGGGAAACACTGAAGCTTTCTTT.

V usage is TRBV2 and J usage is TRBJ2-3, with D possibly TRBD2 on 5 matching bases. Germline V gene lookup returns CDR1 SNHLY and CDR2 FYNNEI. Trimming cost V 2 bases and J 0 bases, with 9 bases left between them. The CDR3 length is 15 residues. The CDR3 region is CASSERGWSTDTQYF. The CDR3 coding sequence is TGTGCCAGCAGTGAAAGAGGGTGGAGCACAGATACGCAGTATTTT.

DNA of the CDR3: TGTGCCAGCAGCTACGGCCCCGGTAGCAGTGAAAAACTGTTTTTT. Protein sequence: CASSYGPGSSEKLFF. The J gene is TRBJ1-4, the V gene TRBV7-9, with D unclear. There are 15 residues in the CDR3. CDR1 and CDR2 (germline): SEHNR, FQNEAQ (reference sequence). V lost 4 bases and J lost 7, with 16 bases in between.

The chain uses TRBV5-1 and TRBJ2-7, with 7 bases identical to TRBD1. V lost 4 bases and J lost 3; bases outside the gene matches: 7. CDR3 length: 14 amino acids. CDR1 SGHRS and CDR2 YFSETQ come from the germline V gene. CDR3 sequence (DNA): TGCGCCAGCAGCCCAGTTCGGGACAGCTACGAGCAGTACTTC. Protein: CASSPVRDSYEQYF.

This clone was detected only once. The genes are TRBV5-6 and TRBJ2-5, with D perhaps matching TRBD2 (5 bases). The CDR3 contains 14 residues. The ends were cut back, 1 base at V and 1 base at J, with 8 bases in the middle. Germline CDR1 and CDR2: SGHDT and YYEEEE. CDR3 protein: CASSLMTTQETQYF. CDR3 nucleotide sequence: TGTGCCAGCAGCTTGATGACTACCCAAGAGACCCAGTACTTC.

The table lists this clone with a count of one. The chain uses TRBV27 and TRBJ2-7; 8 bases map to TRBD1. Germline-derived CDR1 and CDR2 are MNHEY and SMNVEV (reference sequence). The CDR3 runs 15 residues. The V gene end was trimmed by 5 bases and the J gene end by 1 base; junction bases not matched to a gene: 7. The CDR3 nucleotides read TGTGCCAGCAGTACCAGCCGGACAGGGTCCTACGAGCAGTACTTC. Translated, it gives CASSTSRTGSYEQYF.

This chain uses TRBV30 with TRBJ1-4; no clear D. Looked up from germline, CDR1 is GTSNPN and CDR2 is SVGIG (reference sequence). The CDR3 length is 11 residues. V was shortened by 2 bases and J by 8 bases, with 6 bases between the two germline ends. DNA for the CDR3: TGTGCCTGGAGTCTTTACGAAAAACTGTTTTTT. It is translated as CAWSLYEKLFF. The full variable domain, rest sourced from reference TRBV30 and TRBJ1-4, is SQTIHQWPATLVQPVGSPLSLECTVEGTSNPNLYWYRQAAGRGLQLLFYSVGIGQISSEVPQNLSASRPQDRQFILSSKKLLLSDSGFYLCAWSLYEKLFFGSGTQLSVL.

The V call is TRBV18, the J call TRBJ2-1, with 13 nucleotides matching TRBD2. J was trimmed by 1 base and V by 1 base; bases with no gene match: 4. The germline V gene has CDR1 KGHSH and CDR2 LQKENI. This CDR3 spans 18 amino acids. CDR3 coding DNA: TGTGCCAGCTCACCACTAGGGACTAGCGGGGCGTCCTACAATGAGCAGTTCTTC. It yields the protein CASSPLGTSGASYNEQFF.

The chain combines TRBV11-3 with TRBJ2-5; a possible D gene is TRBD1 (6 bases). In germline, CDR1 is SGHNT, CDR2 YENEEA. CDR3 size: 16 residues. V was cut by 4 bases and J by 1 base, with 16 bases left in between. The CDR3: CASSSRQDKGQETQYF. CDR3 DNA sequence: TGTGCCAGCAGCTCGCGACAGGACAAAGGCCAAGAGACCCAGTACTTC.

The gene calls are TRBV13 and TRBJ1-6, with 8 bases lining up with TRBD1. The V gene end was trimmed by 5 bases and the J gene end by 6 bases; junction bases not matched to a gene: 6. This CDR3 has 15 residues. CDR1 is PRHDT and CDR2 is FYEKMQ in the germline V gene (reference sequence). The CDR3 DNA follows: TGTGCCAGCAGCCCGGGACAGGTCGGTAATTCACCCCTCCACTTT. Translated, it gives CASSPGQVGNSPLHF.

This chain links TRBV5-1 with TRBJ1-1; 7 nucleotides agree with TRBD1. Germline CDR1 SGHRS, CDR2 YFSETQ. With V trimmed by 5 bases and J by 0 bases, 7 bases remained unmatched. The CDR3 sequence is 15 residues long. The CDR3 nucleotides read TGCGCCAGCAGACCTAGGACAGGTGTGAACACTGAAGCTTTCTTT. Translating it yields CASRPRTGVNTEAFF.

The J gene is TRBJ1-2, the V gene TRBV4-3; D may be TRBD1 (6 bases). V lost 0 bases to trimming and J lost 4 bases, with 12 bases between them. Germline V lookup: CDR1 LGHNA, CDR2 YSLEER. The CDR3 totals 15 residues. CDR3 protein: CASSQDRGVAYGYTF. CDR3 in DNA: TGCGCCAGCAGCCAAGATAGGGGGGTTGCCTATGGCTACACCTTC.

In regard to this clone: Other DNA sequences within the sample encode an identical CDR3. The V and J genes are TRBV18 and TRBJ2-3; D is ambiguous. The CDR3 runs to 13 residues. The V gene's germline CDR1 is KGHSH and CDR2 LQKENI. V lost 3 bases, J lost 0 bases, and 4 bases lay in between. The CDR3: CASSPQSTDTQYF. The CDR3 nucleotides are TGTGCCAGCTCACCCCAGAGCACAGATACGCAGTATTTT. Full variable domain (outside the CDR3, taken from reference TRBV18 and TRBJ2-3): NAGVMQNPRHLVRRRGQEARLRCSPMKGHSHVYWYRQLPEEGLKFMVYLQKENIIDESGMPKERFSAEFPKEGPSILRIQQVVRGDSAAYFCASSPQSTDTQYFGPGTRLTVL.

CDR3 sequence: CASSLVGHNVADTQYF. The DNA for the CDR3 is TGTGCCAGCAGCTTAGTCGGACACAACGTTGCAGATACGCAGTATTTT. The chain is built from TRBV7-9 and TRBJ2-3; the D gene is possibly TRBD1 (5 bases). This CDR3 is 16 amino acids long. Germline values: CDR1 SEHNR, CDR2 FQNEAQ (reference sequence). V gave up 1 base and J gave up 4 bases, with 15 bases separating them.